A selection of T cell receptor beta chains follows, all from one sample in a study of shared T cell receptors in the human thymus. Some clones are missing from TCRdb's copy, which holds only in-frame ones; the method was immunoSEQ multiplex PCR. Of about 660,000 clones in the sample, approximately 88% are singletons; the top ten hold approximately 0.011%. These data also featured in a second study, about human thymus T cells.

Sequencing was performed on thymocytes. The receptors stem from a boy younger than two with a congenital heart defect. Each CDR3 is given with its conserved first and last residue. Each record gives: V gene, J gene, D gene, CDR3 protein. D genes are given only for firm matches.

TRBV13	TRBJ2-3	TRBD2	CASSTGTSGSTDTQYF
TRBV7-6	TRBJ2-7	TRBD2	CASSLGGRSPSYEQYF
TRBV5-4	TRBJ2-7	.	CASSRLPLGPSYEQYF
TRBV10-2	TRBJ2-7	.	CASSWRRGIHEQYF
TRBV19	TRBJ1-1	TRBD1	CASSPGTGGENTEAFF
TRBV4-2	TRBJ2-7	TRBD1	CASSLGQGGAYEQYF
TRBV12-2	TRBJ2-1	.	CASRRTGRWSSGGRSNEQFF
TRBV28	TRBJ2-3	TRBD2	CASRGEGPDTQYF
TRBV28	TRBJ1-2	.	CASSLNVGRVCGYTF
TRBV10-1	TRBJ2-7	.	CASSPLQLGQFYEQYF
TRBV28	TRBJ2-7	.	CASTGTQKRSYEQYF
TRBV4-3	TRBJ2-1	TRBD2	CASSQRLAGVSSEQFF
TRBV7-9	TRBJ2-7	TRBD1	CASRETTGNTSYEQYF
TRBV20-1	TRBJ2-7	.	CSAGGGYEQYF
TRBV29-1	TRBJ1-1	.	CSSERENTEAFF
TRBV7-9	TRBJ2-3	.	CASSSLPRASTDTQYF
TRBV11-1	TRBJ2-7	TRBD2	CASSLDGTSVKDYEQYF
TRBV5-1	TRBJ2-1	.	CASSFEENEQFF
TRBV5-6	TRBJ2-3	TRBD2	CASRRTSGSGDTQYF
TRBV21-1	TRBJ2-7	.	CASSRPPSRYSYEQYF
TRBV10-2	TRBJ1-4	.	CASSESWERQARDEKLFF
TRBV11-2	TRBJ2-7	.	CASSPLAAESYEQYF
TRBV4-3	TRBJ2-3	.	CASSQESSLWVDTQYF